The T cell receptor beta chain under discussion was sequenced for a study of CD8 T cells in ankylosing spondylitis. TCRdb re-derived calls from the 5' RACE reads in MiXCR, one entry per CDR3 protein. The sample yields some 700,000 distinct CDR3 sequences, around 17% seen once. The study's findings and limits: Seemingly characteristic of ankylosing spondylitis blood was a TCR beta motif consisting of about 8 highly homologous variants. Certain motif variants had earlier been reported in reactive arthritis synovial fluid and blood.

This clonotype appeared a few times. Its antigen is not identified. The germline V gene has CDR1 SGHAT and CDR2 FQNNGV. Between the trimmed V and J ends, which lost 5 bases and 0 bases, there was a span of 13 bases. This CDR3 spans 16 amino acids. The chain uses TRBV11-2 and TRBJ2-2; D unclear. The sequenced sample consisted of blood, either unsorted or a sorted T cell fraction (not recorded which). This receptor was identified in a male donor with ankylosing spondylitis. In DNA form, the CDR3 reads TGTGCCAGCAGCCACCCAGGAAGGACGAACACCGGGGAGCTGTTTTTT. Its translation: CASSHPGRTNTGELFF.